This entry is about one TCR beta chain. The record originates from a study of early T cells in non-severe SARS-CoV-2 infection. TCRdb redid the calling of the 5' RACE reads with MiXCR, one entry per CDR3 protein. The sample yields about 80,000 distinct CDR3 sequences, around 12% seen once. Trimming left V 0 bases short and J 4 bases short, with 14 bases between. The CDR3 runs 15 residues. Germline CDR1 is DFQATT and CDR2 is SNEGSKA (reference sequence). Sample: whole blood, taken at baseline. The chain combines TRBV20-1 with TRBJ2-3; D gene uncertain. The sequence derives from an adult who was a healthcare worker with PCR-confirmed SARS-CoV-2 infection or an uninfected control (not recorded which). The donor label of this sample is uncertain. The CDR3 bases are TGCAGTGCTAGAGAGGGGTATCGGGTCCCAGATACGCAGTATTTT. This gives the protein CSAREGYRVPDTQYF.